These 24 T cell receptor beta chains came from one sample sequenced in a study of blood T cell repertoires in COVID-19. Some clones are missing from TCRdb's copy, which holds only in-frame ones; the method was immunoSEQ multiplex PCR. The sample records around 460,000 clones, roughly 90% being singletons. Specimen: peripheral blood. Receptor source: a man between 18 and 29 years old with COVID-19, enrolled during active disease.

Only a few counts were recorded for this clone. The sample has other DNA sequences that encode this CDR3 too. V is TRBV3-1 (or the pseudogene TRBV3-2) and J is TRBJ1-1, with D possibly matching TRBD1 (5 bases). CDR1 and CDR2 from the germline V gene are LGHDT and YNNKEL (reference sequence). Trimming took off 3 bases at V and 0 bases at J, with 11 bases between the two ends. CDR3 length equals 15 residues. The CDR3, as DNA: TGTGCCAGCAGCCAGGGGGGGTCCATGAACACTGAAGCTTTCTTT. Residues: CASSQGGSMNTEAFF.

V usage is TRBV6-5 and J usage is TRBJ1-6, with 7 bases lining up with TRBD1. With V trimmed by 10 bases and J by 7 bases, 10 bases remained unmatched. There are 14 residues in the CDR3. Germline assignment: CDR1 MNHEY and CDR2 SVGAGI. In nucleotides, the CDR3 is TGTGCCAATAAGGGTGGGACAGCGAATTCACCCCTCCACTTT. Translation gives CANKGGTANSPLHF.

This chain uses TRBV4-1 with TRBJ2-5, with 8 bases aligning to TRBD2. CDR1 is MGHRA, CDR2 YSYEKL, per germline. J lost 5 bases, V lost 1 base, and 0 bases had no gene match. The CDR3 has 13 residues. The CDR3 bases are TGCGCCAGCAGCCAAGGCGGGAGGGAGACCCAGTACTTC. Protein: CASSQGGRETQYF.

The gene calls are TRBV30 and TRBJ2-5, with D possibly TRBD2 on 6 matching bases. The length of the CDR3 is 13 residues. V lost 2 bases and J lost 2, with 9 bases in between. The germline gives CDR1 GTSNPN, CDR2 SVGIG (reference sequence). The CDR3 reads CAWSPSGQETQYF. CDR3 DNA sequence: TGTGCCTGGAGTCCCAGCGGGCAAGAGACCCAGTACTTC.

Here the CDR3 reads CSASHRPGQGSYNEQFF. The CDR3 nucleotides are TGCAGTGCTAGTCACCGACCGGGACAGGGGTCCTACAATGAGCAGTTCTTC. V usage is TRBV20-1 and J usage is TRBJ2-1; TRBD1 matches at 10 bases. V was pared by 3 bases and J by 1 base, with 9 bases of the junction left unmatched. The CDR3 has 17 residues. Germline CDR1 DFQATT, CDR2 SNEGSKA (reference sequence).

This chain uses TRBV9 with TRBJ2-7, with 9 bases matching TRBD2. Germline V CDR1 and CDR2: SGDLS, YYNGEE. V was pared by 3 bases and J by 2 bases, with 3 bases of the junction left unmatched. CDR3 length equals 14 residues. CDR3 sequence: CASSGAGGPYEQYF. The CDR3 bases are TGTGCCAGCAGCGGAGCGGGGGGCCCCTACGAGCAGTACTTC.

The CDR3 DNA reads as TGTGCCAGCTCACCGGGGGGTTATTATGCCACGCAGTATTTT. Its protein is CASSPGGYYATQYF. The V gene is TRBV18, the J gene TRBJ2-3; D is perhaps TRBD2 (6 bases). The CDR3 has 14 residues. The germline CDR1 and CDR2 sequences are KGHSH and LQKENI. Trimming cost V 3 bases and J 9 bases, with 16 bases left between them.

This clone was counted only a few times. The CDR3 DNA reads TGTGCCAGCAGCGGAACGACTAGCGGTTACAATGAGCAGTTCTTC. This sequence encodes CASSGTTSGYNEQFF. The V and J genes are TRBV5-7 and TRBJ2-1; 9 positions agree with TRBD2. TRBV5-7 qualifies as an ORF whose function is uncertain. Losses at the gene ends were 4 bases for V and 4 bases for J; bases not matched to a gene: 6. The CDR3 is made up of 15 amino acids.

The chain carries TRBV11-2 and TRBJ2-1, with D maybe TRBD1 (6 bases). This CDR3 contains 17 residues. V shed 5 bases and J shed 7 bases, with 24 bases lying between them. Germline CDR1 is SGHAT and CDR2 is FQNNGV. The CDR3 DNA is TGTGCCAGCAGCCCGCCATTAGGTATTCCAGGGGCGAATGAGCAGTTCTTC. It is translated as CASSPPLGIPGANEQFF.

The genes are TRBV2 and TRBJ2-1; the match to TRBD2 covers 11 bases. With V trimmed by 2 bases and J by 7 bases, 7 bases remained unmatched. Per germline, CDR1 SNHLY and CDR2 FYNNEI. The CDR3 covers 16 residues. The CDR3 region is CASSEQLAGVINEQFF. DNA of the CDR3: TGTGCCAGCAGTGAACAACTAGCGGGAGTAATAAATGAGCAGTTCTTC.

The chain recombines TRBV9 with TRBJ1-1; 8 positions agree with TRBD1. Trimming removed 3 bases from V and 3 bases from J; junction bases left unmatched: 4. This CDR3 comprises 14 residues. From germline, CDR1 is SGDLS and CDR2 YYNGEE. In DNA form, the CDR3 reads TGTGCCAGCAGCGACACAGGGGGGGACACTGAAGCTTTCTTT. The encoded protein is CASSDTGGDTEAFF.

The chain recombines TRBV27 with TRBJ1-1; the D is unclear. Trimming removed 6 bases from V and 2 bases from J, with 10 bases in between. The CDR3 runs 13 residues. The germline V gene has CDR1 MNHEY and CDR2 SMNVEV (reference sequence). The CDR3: CASRLGSNTEAFF. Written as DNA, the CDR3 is TGTGCCAGCAGGTTAGGCTCAAACACTGAAGCTTTCTTT.

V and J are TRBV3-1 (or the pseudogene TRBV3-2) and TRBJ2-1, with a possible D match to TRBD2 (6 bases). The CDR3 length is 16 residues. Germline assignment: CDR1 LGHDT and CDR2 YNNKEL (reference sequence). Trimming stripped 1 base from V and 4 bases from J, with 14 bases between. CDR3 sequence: CASSQAGGVIYNEQFF. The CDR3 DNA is TGTGCCAGCAGCCAAGCCGGCGGGGTAATTTACAATGAGCAGTTCTTC.

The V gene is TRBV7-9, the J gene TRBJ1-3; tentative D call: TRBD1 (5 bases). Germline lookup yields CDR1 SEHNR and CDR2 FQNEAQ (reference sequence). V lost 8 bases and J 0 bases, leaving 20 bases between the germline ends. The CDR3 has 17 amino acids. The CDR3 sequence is CASSPQGQIFSGNTIYF. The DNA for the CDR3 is TGTGCCAGCTCGCCCCAAGGACAAATTTTCTCTGGAAACACCATATATTTT.

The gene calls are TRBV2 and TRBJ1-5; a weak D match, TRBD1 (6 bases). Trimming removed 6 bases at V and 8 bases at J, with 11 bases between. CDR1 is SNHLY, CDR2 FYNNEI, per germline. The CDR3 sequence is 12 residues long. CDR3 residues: CASRLNREPQHF. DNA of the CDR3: TGTGCCAGCAGACTGAACAGGGAGCCCCAGCATTTT.

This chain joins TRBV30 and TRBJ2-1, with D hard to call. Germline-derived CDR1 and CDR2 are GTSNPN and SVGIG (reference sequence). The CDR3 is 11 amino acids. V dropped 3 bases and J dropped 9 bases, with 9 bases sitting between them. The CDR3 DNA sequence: TGTGCCTGGAGCCCCAGTGGTGAGCAGTTCTTC. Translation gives CAWSPSGEQFF.

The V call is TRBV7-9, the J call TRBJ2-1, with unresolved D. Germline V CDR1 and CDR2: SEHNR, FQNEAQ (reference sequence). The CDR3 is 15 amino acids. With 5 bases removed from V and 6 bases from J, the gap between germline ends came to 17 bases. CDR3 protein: CASSPPLGTFNEQFF. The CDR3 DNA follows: TGTGCCAGCAGCCCCCCGCTAGGTACATTCAATGAGCAGTTCTTC.

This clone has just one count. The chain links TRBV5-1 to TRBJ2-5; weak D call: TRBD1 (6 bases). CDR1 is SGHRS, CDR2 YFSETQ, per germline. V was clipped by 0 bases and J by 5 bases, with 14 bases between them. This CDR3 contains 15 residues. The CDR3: CASSLGGTGFETQYF. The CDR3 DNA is TGCGCCAGCAGCTTGGGCGGAACAGGGTTTGAGACCCAGTACTTC.

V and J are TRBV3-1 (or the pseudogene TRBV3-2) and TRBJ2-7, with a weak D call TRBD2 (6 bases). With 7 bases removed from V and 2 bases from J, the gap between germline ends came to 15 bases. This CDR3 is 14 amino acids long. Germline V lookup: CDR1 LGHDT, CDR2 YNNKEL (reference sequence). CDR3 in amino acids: CASTNGTGPYEQYF. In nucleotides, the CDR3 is TGTGCCAGCACCAACGGGACTGGCCCCTACGAGCAGTACTTC.

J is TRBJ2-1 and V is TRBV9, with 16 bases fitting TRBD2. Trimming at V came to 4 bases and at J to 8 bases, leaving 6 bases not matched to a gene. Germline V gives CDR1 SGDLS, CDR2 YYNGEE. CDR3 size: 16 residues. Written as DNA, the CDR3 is TGTGCCAGCAGCACCGGGACTAGCGGGAGGGTGGATGAGCAGTTCTTC. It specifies CASSTGTSGRVDEQFF.

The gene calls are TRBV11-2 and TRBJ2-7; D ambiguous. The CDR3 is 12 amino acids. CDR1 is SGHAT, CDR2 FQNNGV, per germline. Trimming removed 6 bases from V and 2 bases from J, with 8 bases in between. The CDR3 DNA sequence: TGTGCCAGCAGGTTACTTACCTACGAGCAGTACTTC. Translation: CASRLLTYEQYF. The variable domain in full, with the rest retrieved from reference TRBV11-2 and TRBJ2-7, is EAGVAQSPRYKIIEKRQSVAFWCNPISGHATLYWYQQILGQGPKLLIQFQNNGVVDDSQLPKDRFSAERLKGVDSTLKIQPAKLEDSAVYLCASRLLTYEQYFGPGTRLTVT.

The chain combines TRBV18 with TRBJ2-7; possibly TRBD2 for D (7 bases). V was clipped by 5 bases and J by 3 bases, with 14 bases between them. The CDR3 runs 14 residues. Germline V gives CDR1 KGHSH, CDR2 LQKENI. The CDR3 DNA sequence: TGTGCCAGCTCAATTACAGGGAGGGGCTACGAGCAGTACTTC. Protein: CASSITGRGYEQYF. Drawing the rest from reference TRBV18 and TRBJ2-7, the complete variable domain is NAGVMQNPRHLVRRRGQEARLRCSPMKGHSHVYWYRQLPEEGLKFMVYLQKENIIDESGMPKERFSAEFPKEGPSILRIQQVVRGDSAAYFCASSITGRGYEQYFGPGTRLTVT.

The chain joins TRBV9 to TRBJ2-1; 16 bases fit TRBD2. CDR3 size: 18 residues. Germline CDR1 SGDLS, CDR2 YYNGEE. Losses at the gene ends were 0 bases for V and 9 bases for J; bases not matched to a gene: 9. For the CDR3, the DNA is TGTGCCAGCAGCGTAGAAGGTCTAGGGACTAGCGGGAGGGGTGAGCAGTTCTTC. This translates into CASSVEGLGTSGRGEQFF.

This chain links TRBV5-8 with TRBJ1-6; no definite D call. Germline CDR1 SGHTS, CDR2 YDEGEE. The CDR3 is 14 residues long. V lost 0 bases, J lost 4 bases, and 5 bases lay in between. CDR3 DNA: TGTGCCAGCAGCTTGGACATTTATAATTCACCCCTCCACTTT. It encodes CASSLDIYNSPLHF. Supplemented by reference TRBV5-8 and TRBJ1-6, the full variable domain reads EAGVTQSPTHLIKTRGQQATLRCSPISGHTSVYWYQQALGLGLQFLLWYDEGEERNRGNFPPRFSGRQFPNYSSELNVNALELEDSALYLCASSLDIYNSPLHFGNGTRLTVT.